This T cell receptor beta chain was captured by sequencing in a study of blood T cell repertoires in COVID-19. The wider study: There were acute and convalescent COVID-19 samples, and they came from the United States, Italy and Spain. T cells, B-cell-depleted T cells, or PBMCs provided the cDNA or gDNA that served as material.

Per the original methods: Scientists estimated how many nucleated cells there were by amplifying reference gene primers. Clones were read by immunoSEQ multiplex PCR, and TCRdb kept only the in-frame ones, dropping some. V and J calls and clone size come straight from that table; D and trimming were deduced from the DNA. The table includes 180,000 or so clones, roughly four fifths detected once. Trimming shortened V by 1 base and J by 6 bases, and 13 bases separated the two germline ends. The CDR3 runs 14 residues. Germline V CDR1 and CDR2: LNHNV, YYDKDF (reference sequence). Source material: peripheral blood. V gene TRBV15 combines with J gene TRBJ2-7; D possibly corresponds to TRBD2 (5 bases). The TCR comes from a human donor with acute or convalescent COVID-19. The donor label of this sample is uncertain. For the CDR3, the DNA is TGTGCCACCAGCAGAGGGGAGCATCGCGGCGAGCAGTACTTC. This sequence encodes CATSRGEHRGEQYF. Full variable domain (outside the CDR3, taken from reference TRBV15 and TRBJ2-7): DAMVIQNPRYQVTQFGKPVTLSCSQTLNHNVMYWYQQKSSQAPKLLFHYYDKDFNNEADTPDNFQSRRPNTSFCFLDIRSPGLGDTAMYLCATSRGEHRGEQYFGPGTRLTVT.